The T cell receptor (beta chain) under discussion was sequenced for a study of Ad26.COV2.S vaccination and SARS-CoV-2 variants. Study background: The COV1001 Ad26.COV2.S trial arm included the donor. Donor got 5x10^10 or 1x10^11 viral particles of Ad26.COV2.S.

Whole-study results and caveats: Vaccinees displayed broader spike-specific TCR repertoires than placebo recipients. Responses of spike-specific T cells (both CD8+ and CD4+) reportedly showed substantial breadth after vaccination.

This clone was detected once. Antigen specificity is unknown. Treatment defined: 15 to 20 received Ad26.COV2.S at low or high dose, single or two shots; five or six received placebo; per-sample allocation not given. Sampling was done on day 63 after the first vaccine or placebo injection. This table comes from immunoSEQ multiplex PCR, and its TCRdb copy is limited to in-frame clones, with some not included. The sample has about 400,000 clones, under 90% seen once. Sequenced material: peripheral blood, taken in a trial of Ad26.COV2.S vaccine versus placebo. The receptor was derived from a person between 18 and 65 years old who received the Ad26.COV2.S COVID-19 vaccine or a placebo.

The CDR3 loop reads CASSQDGYEQYF. In DNA, the CDR3 is TGTGCCAGCAGCCAGGACGGGTACGAGCAGTACTTC. The genes are TRBV5-4 and TRBJ2-7; D ambiguous. The germline gives CDR1 SGHNT, CDR2 YYREEE (reference sequence). This CDR3 contains 12 residues. Deletions cut 4 bases from V and 4 bases from J, with 9 bases between.